A selection of T cell receptor beta chains follows, all from one sample in a study of blood T cell repertoires in COVID-19. The repertoire was sequenced with immunoSEQ multiplex PCR; TCRdb's copy has only in-frame clones and lacks some. Among approximately 75,000 clones listed, approximately 86% were seen once. The sample comprised peripheral blood. Receptors originate from a man in his fifties or sixties with acute or convalescent COVID-19. Each CDR3 is given with its conserved first and last residue. A D gene is named only where the DNA matches it firmly. Part of the rows lack a size; the others show once, few, many or a class for expanded clones.

>TRBD2|TRBV11-2|NA|TRBJ2-3
CASSLGGGGAPDTQYF
TGTGCCAGCAGCTTAGGTGGCGGGGGGGCTCCAGATACGCAGTATTTT
>NA|TRBV7-9|once|TRBJ1-5
CASSPAGDQPQHF
TGTGCCAGCAGCCCGGCAGGGGATCAGCCCCAGCATTTT
>TRBD1|TRBV2|NA|TRBJ2-2
CASRVARTGVNTGELFF
TGTGCCAGCAGGGTAGCCAGGACAGGGGTGAACACCGGGGAGCTGTTTTTT
>NA|TRBV23-1|NA|TRBJ1-2
CASSQTITAYGYTF
TGCGCCAGCAGTCAGACGATTACAGCTTATGGCTACACCTTC
>NA|TRBV5-6|NA|TRBJ1-2
CASSSGYGGYTF
TGTGCCAGCAGCTCAGGCTACGGTGGCTACACCTTC
>TRBD2|TRBV9|NA|TRBJ2-1
CASSPRGTSGEKEQFF
TGTGCCAGCAGCCCCCGTGGGACTAGCGGGGAGAAGGAGCAGTTCTTC
>NA|TRBV27|once|TRBJ2-2
CASSPGQNTGELFF
TGTGCCAGCAGTCCGGGACAAAACACCGGGGAGCTGTTTTTT
>NA|TRBV19|NA|TRBJ2-2
CASSTGGFFTGELFF
TGTGCCAGTAGTACGGGGGGCTTCTTCACCGGGGAGCTGTTTTTT
>NA|TRBV24-1|NA|TRBJ2-7
CATSDPHSYSYEQYF
TGTGCCACCAGTGATCCCCATAGCTACTCCTACGAGCAGTACTTC
>TRBD2|TRBV5-4|NA|TRBJ2-3
CASFRTSGVVDTQYF
TGTGCCAGCTTTAGGACTAGCGGGGTAGTGGATACGCAGTATTTT
>NA|TRBV6-5|NA|TRBJ1-6
CASSSSGSSYNSPLHF
TGTGCCAGCAGTTCCTCAGGGAGCTCCTATAATTCACCCCTCCACTTT
>NA|TRBV5-8|NA|TRBJ2-5
CASSLGNMYQETQYF
TGTGCCAGCAGCTTGGGTAATATGTACCAAGAGACCCAGTACTTC
>NA|TRBV11-3|NA|TRBJ1-1
CASSPRGGNTEAFF
TGTGCCAGCAGCCCCCGAGGAGGGAACACTGAAGCTTTCTTT
>TRBD1|TRBV24-1|NA|TRBJ2-3
CATSDPGTESTDTQYF
TGTGCCACCAGTGACCCTGGGACAGAGAGCACAGATACGCAGTATTTT
>TRBD1|TRBV18|NA|TRBJ2-1
CASSPSGTVNNEQFF
TGTGCCAGCTCACCGTCCGGGACAGTAAACAATGAGCAGTTCTTC
>NA|TRBV10-2|NA|TRBJ2-7
CASKVDYPYEQYF
TGCGCCAGCAAAGTAGACTACCCCTACGAGCAGTACTTC
>NA|TRBV12-3/TRBV12-4|once|TRBJ2-2
CASVEQNTGELFF
TGTGCCAGCGTTGAACAGAACACCGGGGAGCTGTTTTTT